This entry is about one TCR beta chain. Recruits, aged about 18 to 95 years, lived in approximately 26 US areas. Donors were grouped by their self-reported clinical history. This sample is part of a study of blood T cell repertoires in COVID-19. Study at large: Collection of acute and convalescent COVID-19 samples took place in the United States, Italy and Spain.

CDR3 length: 12 amino acids. Trimming pared 2 bases from V and 4 bases from J, leaving 6 bases between. As originally analysed: Cell counts per sample came from amplifying reference gene primers. Assay: immunoSEQ multiplex PCR; the TCRdb copy retains only in-frame clones and omits some. The V and J calls and clone size were taken over from that table, and D and trimming were inferred from the DNA. This table has over 200,000 clones, 80% to 90% appearing once. This clonotype was sampled from a woman in her thirties who had been exposed to COVID-19. V gene TRBV12-3 or TRBV12-4 combines with J gene TRBJ2-7; perhaps TRBD2 as D (5 bases). The sequencing input was PBMCs or T cells enriched from blood (not recorded which). The CDR3: CASSLSGYEQYF. Here the CDR3 DNA reads TGTGCCAGCAGTTTATCGGGGTACGAGCAGTACTTC.